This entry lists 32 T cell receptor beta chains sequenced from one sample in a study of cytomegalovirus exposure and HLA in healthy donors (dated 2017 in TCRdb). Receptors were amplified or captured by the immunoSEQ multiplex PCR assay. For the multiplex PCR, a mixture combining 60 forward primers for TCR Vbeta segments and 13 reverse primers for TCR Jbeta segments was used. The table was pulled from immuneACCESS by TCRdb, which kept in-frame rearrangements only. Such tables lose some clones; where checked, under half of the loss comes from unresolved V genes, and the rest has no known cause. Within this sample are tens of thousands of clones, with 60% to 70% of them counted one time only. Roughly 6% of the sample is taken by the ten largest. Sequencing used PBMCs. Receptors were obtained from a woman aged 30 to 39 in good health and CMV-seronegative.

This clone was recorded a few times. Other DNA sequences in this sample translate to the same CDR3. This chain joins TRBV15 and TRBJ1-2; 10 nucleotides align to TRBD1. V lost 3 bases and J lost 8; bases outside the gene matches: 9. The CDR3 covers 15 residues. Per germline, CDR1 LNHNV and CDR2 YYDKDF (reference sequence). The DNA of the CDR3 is TGTGCCACCAGCAGGCCCGGGACAGGGGTAGGAGGCTACACCTTC. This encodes CATSRPGTGVGGYTF.

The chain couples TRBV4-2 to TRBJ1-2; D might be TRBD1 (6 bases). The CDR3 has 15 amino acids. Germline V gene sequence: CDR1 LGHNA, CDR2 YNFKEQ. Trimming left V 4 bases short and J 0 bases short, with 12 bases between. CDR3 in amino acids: CASSPGAGANYGYTF. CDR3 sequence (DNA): TGTGCCAGCAGCCCCGGAGCAGGGGCTAACTATGGCTACACCTTC.

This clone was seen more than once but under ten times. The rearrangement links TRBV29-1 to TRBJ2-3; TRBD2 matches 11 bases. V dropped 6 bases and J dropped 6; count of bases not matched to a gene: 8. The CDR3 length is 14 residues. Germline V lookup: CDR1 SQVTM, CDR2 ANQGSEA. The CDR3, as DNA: TGCAGCGTAGCCGGGACTAGCGGAAGGGATACGCAGTATTTT. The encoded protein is CSVAGTSGRDTQYF.

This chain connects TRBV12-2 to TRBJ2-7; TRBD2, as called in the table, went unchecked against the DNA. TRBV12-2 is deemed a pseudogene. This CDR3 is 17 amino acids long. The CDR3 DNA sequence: TGTGCAAGTCGCTCCTACCTTACGTTCCCCCCCTTCTACGAGCAGTACTTC. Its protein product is CASRSYLTFPPFYEQYF.

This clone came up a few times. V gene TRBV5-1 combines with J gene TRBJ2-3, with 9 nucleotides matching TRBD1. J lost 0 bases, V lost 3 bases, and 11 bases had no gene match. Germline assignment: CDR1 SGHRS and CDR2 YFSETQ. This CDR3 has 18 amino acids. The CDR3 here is CASSSGNRGRSSTDTQYF. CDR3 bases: TGCGCCAGCAGCTCAGGCAACAGGGGGCGTTCGAGCACAGATACGCAGTATTTT.

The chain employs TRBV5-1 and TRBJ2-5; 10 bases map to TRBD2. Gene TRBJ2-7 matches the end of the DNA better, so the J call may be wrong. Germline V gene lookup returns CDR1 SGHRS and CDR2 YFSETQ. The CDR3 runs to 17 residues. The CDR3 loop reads CASSQQPLAGNSYEQYF. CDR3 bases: TGCGCCAGCAGCCAACAACCACTAGCGGGGAATTCCTACGAGCAGTACTTC.

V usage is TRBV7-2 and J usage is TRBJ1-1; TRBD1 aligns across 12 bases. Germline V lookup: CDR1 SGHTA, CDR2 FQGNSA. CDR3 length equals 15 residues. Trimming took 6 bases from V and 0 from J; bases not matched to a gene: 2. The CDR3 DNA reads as TGTGCCAGCAGGGGGACAGGGGGCATGAACACTGAAGCTTTCTTT. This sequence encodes CASRGTGGMNTEAFF.

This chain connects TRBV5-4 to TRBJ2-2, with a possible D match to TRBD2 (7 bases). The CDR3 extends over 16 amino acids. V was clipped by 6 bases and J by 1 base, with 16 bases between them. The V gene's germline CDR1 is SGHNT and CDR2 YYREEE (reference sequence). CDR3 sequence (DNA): TGTGCCAGCAATAAGGGGGGGCGCGTGAACACCGGGGAGCTGTTTTTT. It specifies CASNKGGRVNTGELFF.

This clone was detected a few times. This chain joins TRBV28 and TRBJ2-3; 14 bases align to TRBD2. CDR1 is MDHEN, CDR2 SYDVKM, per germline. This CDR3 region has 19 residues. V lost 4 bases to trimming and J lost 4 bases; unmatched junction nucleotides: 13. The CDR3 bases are TGTGCCAGCAGTTCGTACAGGGGGGGGACTAGCGGGAGTGCAGATACGCAGTATTTT. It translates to CASSSYRGGTSGSADTQYF.

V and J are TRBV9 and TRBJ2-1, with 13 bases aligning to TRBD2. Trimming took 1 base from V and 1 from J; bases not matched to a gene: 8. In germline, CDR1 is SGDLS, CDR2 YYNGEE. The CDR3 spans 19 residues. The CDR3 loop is CASSVSRTSGRGSYNEQFF. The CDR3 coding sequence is TGTGCCAGCAGCGTATCTCGGACTAGCGGGAGAGGGTCCTACAATGAGCAGTTCTTC.

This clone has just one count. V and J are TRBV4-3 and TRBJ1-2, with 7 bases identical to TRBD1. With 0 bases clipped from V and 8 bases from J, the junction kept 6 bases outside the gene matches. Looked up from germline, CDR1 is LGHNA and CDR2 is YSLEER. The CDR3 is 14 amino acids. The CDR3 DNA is TGCGCCAGCAGCCAAGATAGTAGGGGGCGCGGCTACACCTTC. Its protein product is CASSQDSRGRGYTF.

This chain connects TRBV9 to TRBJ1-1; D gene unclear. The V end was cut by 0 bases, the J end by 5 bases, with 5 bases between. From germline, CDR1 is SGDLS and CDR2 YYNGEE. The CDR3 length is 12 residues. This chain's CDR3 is CASSVGETEAFF. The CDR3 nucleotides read TGTGCCAGCAGCGTAGGCGAGACTGAAGCTTTCTTT.

This chain's CDR3 is CASSLLGSRAFF. The CDR3 nucleotides read TGTGCCAGCTCCTTGCTAGGATCTAGAGCTTTCTTT. This chain joins TRBV5-5 and TRBJ1-1, with unresolved D. The CDR3 is 12 residues long. The germline gives CDR1 SGHKS, CDR2 YYEKEE (reference sequence). Between the trimmed V and J ends, which lost 7 bases and 10 bases, there was a span of 17 bases.

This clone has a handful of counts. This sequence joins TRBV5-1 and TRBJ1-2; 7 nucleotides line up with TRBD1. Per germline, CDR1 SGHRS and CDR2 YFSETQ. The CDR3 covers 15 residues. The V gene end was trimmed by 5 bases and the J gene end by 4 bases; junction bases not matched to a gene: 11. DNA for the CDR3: TGCGCCAGCAGATCCCGACAGGGAGACTCCTATGGCTACACCTTC. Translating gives CASRSRQGDSYGYTF.

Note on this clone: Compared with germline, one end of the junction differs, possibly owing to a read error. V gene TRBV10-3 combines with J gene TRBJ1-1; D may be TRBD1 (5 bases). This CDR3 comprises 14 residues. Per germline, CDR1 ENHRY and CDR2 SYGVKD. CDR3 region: CAISYDPLGPDAFF. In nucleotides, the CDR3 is TGTGCCATCAGCTATGACCCCCTGGGGCCTGACGCTTTCTTT.

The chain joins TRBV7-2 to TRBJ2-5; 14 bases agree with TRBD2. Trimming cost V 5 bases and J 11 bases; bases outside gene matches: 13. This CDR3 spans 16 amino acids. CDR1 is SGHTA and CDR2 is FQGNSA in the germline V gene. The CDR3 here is CASSLSTSGRASEQYF. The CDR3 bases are TGTGCCAGCAGCCTTTCGACTAGCGGGAGGGCTAGTGAGCAGTACTTC.

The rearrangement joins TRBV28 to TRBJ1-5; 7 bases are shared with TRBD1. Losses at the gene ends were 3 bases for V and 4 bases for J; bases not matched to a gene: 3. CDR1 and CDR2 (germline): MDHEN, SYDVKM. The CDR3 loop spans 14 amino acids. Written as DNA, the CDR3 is TGTGCCAGCAGTTTCCTGGACAGGAATCAGCCCCAGCATTTT. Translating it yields CASSFLDRNQPQHF.

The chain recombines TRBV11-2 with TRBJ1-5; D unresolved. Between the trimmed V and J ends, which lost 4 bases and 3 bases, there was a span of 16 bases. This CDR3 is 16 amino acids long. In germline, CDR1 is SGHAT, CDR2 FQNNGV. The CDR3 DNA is TGTGCCAGCAGCTCGTCTCTTGGACTAATCAATCAGCCCCAGCATTTT. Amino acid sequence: CASSSSLGLINQPQHF.

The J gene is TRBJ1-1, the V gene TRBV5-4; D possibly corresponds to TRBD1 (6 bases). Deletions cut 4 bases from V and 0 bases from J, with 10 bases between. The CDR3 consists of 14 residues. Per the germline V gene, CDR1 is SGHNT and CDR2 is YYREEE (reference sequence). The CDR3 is CASSVTGMNTEAFF. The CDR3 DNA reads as TGTGCCAGCAGCGTGACAGGTATGAACACTGAAGCTTTCTTT.

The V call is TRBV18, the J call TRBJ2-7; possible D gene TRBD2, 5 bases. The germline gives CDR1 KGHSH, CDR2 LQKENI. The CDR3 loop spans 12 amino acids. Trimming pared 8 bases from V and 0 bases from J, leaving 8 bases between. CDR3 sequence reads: CASAGSSYEQYF. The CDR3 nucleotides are TGTGCCAGCGCGGGTAGCTCCTACGAGCAGTACTTC.

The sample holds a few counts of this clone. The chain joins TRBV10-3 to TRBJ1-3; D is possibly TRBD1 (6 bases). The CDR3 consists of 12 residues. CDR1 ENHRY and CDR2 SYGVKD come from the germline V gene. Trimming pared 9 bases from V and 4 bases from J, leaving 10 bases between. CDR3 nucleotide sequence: TGTGCCATACAGGGTGAGGGAAACACCATATATTTT. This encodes CAIQGEGNTIYF.

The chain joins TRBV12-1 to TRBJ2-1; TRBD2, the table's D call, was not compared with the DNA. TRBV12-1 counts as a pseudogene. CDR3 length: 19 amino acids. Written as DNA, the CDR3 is TGTGCCAGCAGCTCTCAACTAGCGTCCCACTGGAGCTCCTACAATGAGCAGTTCTTC. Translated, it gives CASSSQLASHWSSYNEQFF.

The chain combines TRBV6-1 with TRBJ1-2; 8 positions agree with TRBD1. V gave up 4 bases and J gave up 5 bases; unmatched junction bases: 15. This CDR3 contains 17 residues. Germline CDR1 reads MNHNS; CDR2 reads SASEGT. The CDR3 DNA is TGTGCCAGCAGTGCCGATGCTGGACAGGGAGGGAATTATGGCTACACCTTC. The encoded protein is CASSADAGQGGNYGYTF.

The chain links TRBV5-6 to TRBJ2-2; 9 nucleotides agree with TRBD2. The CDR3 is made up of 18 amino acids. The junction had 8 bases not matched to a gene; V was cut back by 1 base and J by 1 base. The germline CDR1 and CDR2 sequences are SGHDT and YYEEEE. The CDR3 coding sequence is TGTGCCAGCAGCTTGTCTTACGCGGGAGGGGGGAACACCGGGGAGCTGTTTTTT. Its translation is CASSLSYAGGGNTGELFF.

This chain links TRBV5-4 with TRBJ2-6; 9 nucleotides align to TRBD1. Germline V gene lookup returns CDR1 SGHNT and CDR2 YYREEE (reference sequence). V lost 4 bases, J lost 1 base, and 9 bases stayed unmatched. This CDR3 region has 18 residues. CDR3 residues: CASSRLFGTGSGANVLTF. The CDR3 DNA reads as TGTGCCAGCAGCCGACTGTTCGGGACAGGGTCTGGGGCCAACGTCCTGACTTTC.

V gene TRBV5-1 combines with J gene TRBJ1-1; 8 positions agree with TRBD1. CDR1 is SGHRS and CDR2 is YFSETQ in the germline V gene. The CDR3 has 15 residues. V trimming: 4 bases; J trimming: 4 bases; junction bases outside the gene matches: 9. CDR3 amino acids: CASSQIRTGGTEAFF. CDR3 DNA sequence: TGCGCCAGCAGCCAGATACGAACAGGGGGCACTGAAGCTTTCTTT.

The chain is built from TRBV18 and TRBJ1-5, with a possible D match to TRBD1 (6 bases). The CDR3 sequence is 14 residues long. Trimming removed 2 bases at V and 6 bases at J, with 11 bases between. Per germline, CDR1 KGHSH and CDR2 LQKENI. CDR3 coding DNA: TGTGCCAGCTCACCAGGAACAGGGTTTCAGCCCCAGCATTTT. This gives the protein CASSPGTGFQPQHF.

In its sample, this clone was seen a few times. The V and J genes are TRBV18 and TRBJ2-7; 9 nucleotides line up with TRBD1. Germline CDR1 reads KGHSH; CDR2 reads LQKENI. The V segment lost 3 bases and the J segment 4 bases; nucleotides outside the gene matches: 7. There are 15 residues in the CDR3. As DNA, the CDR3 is TGTGCCAGCTCACCGCCGGGACAGGGAAATTACGAGCAGTACTTC. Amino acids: CASSPPGQGNYEQYF.

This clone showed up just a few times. CDR3 bases: TGTGCCAGCAGCTTAGCAGGGGGCGCTTCCTACGAGCAGTACTTC. This gives the protein CASSLAGGASYEQYF. The rearrangement uses TRBV7-2 and TRBJ2-7; TRBD1 agrees at 7 bases. Germline lookup yields CDR1 SGHTA and CDR2 FQGNSA. There are 15 residues in the CDR3. V trimming: 0 bases; J trimming: 1 base; junction bases outside the gene matches: 3.

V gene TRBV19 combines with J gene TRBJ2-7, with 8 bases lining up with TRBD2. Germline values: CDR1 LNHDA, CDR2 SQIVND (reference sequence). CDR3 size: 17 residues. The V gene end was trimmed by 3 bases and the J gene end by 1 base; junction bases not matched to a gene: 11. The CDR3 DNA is TGTGCCAGTAGTATGGATTTGTCCAGCGGGGGATCCTACGAGCAGTACTTC. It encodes CASSMDLSSGGSYEQYF.

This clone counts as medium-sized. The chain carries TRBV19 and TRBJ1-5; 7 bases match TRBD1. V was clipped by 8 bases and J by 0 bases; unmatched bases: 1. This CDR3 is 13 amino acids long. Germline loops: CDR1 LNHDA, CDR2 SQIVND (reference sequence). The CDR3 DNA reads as TGTGCCAGTGGACAGGATAGCAATCAGCCCCAGCATTTT. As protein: CASGQDSNQPQHF.

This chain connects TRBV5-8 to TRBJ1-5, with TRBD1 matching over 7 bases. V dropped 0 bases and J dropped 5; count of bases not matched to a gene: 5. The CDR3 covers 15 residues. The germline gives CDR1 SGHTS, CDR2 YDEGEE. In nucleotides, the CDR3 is TGTGCCAGCAGCTTGGACAGGGGCAGGGATCAGCCCCAGCATTTT. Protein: CASSLDRGRDQPQHF.